The 27 T cell receptor beta chains below were found in one sample sequenced in a study of CD8 T cells in Susac syndrome. Random hexamers were used to reverse transcribe the RNA input (roughly 0.5 to 1 ug). TCRdb called the immunoSEQ multiplex PCR reads again in MiXCR, with one record for every CDR3 protein. The data hold about 300,000 distinct CDR3 sequences, with 65% to 90% observed a single time. The sequenced sample consisted of CD8+ T cells from PBMCs. These receptors came from a human donor with multiple sclerosis.

The CDR3 reads CATSTGTFQPQHF. For the CDR3, the DNA is TGTGCCACCTCCACAGGGACCTTTCAGCCCCAGCATTTT. This chain joins TRBV15 and TRBJ1-5; perhaps TRBD1 as D (6 bases). Germline V gives CDR1 LNHNV, CDR2 YYDKDF (reference sequence). Trimming removed 8 bases from V and 6 bases from J, with 14 bases in between. The CDR3 consists of 13 residues.

The chain has TRBV20-1 and TRBJ2-7; either TRBD1 or TRBD2 may supply D (5 bases each). Looked up from germline, CDR1 is DFQATT and CDR2 is SNEGSKA (reference sequence). The CDR3 has 15 residues. Trimming pared 3 bases from V and 0 bases from J, leaving 15 bases between. The CDR3 spells CSARDWDVSSYEQYF. The CDR3 nucleotides are TGCAGTGCTAGGGACTGGGACGTCAGCTCCTACGAGCAGTACTTC.

This clonotype was counted a few times. The genes are TRBV7-6 and TRBJ2-5, with D perhaps matching TRBD2 (5 bases). In germline, CDR1 is SGHVS, CDR2 FNYEAQ. V lost 5 bases and J 1 base, leaving 17 bases between the germline ends. This CDR3 region has 16 residues. CDR3 region: CASSGRSSRGQETQYF. In nucleotides, the CDR3 is TGTGCCAGCAGCGGAAGAAGTAGCCGGGGCCAAGAGACCCAGTACTTC.

The CDR3 DNA reads as TGTGCCTGGAGTGTACGGGGTTTTAATGAAAAACTGTTTTTT. It is translated as CAWSVRGFNEKLFF. The chain recombines TRBV30 with TRBJ1-4, with unresolved D. This CDR3 contains 14 residues. Germline values: CDR1 GTSNPN, CDR2 SVGIG (reference sequence). V gave up 0 bases and J gave up 4 bases, with 9 bases separating them.

This clonotype has a handful of counts. Here the CDR3 DNA reads TGTGCCAGCTCACCAGCGGACCTAGGGGGAGAGACCCAGTACTTC. It encodes CASSPADLGGETQYF. The chain is built from TRBV18 and TRBJ2-5; TRBD1 is a possible D gene (6 bases). Between the trimmed V and J ends, which lost 2 bases and 4 bases, there was a span of 14 bases. Per germline, CDR1 KGHSH and CDR2 LQKENI. The length of the CDR3 is 15 residues.

The rearrangement uses TRBV9 and TRBJ1-2; D gene unclear. This CDR3 is 15 amino acids long. Germline V CDR1 and CDR2: SGDLS, YYNGEE. V lost 0 bases to trimming and J lost 0 bases, with 9 bases between them. CDR3 in DNA: TGTGCCAGCAGCGTAGCGCTGCAAGCTAACTATGGCTACACCTTC. It encodes CASSVALQANYGYTF.

The CDR3 bases are TGCAGTACAGGCCTAGCGGGTACCGCAGATACGCAGTATTTT. Translating it yields CSTGLAGTADTQYF. This chain joins TRBV29-1 and TRBJ2-3, with TRBD2 matching over 8 bases. From germline, CDR1 is SQVTM and CDR2 ANQGSEA. This CDR3 region has 14 residues.

Comments on this clonotype: The junction shows a germline mismatch at one end, possibly a read error. The chain combines TRBV6-2 or TRBV6-3 with TRBJ2-1; 9 bases agree with TRBD1. The CDR3 is 16 residues long. Germline V gene sequence: CDR1 MNHEY, CDR2 SVGEGT. Written as DNA, the CDR3 is TGTGCCAGCAGTTACTTCGACTCCTTGGGACAGGGAGGATGGATCTTC. This gives the protein CASSYFDSLGQGGWIF.

The chain recombines TRBV5-1 with TRBJ2-5; TRBD2 is a possible D gene (5 bases). V lost 7 bases to trimming and J lost 7 bases, with 23 bases between them. CDR3 size: 15 residues. CDR1 SGHRS and CDR2 YFSETQ come from the germline V gene. The CDR3 sequence is CASLRDRIRNGTQYF. CDR3 DNA: TGCGCCAGCCTGAGGGATCGAATAAGGAACGGGACCCAGTACTTC.

The gene calls are TRBV6-2 or TRBV6-3 and TRBJ1-2; the match to TRBD1 covers 12 bases. Per germline, CDR1 MNHEY and CDR2 SVGEGT. The CDR3 has 17 residues. Losses at the gene ends were 6 bases for V and 8 bases for J; bases not matched to a gene: 16. The CDR3 DNA sequence: TGTGCCAGCAGCCTCCTCCTCCCGGGACAGGGGGCGCGAGGCTACACCTTC. Residues: CASSLLLPGQGARGYTF.

The chain joins TRBV4-3 to TRBJ2-3, with 9 bases fitting TRBD2. The germline CDR1 and CDR2 sequences are LGHNA and YSLEER. This CDR3 comprises 16 residues. With 1 base clipped from V and 0 bases from J, the junction kept 2 bases outside the gene matches. The CDR3 sequence is CASSQGLAASTDTQYF. The DNA for the CDR3 is TGCGCCAGCAGCCAAGGACTAGCGGCTAGCACAGATACGCAGTATTTT.

The chain joins TRBV7-9 to TRBJ2-7; the D is unclear. V was shortened by 5 bases and J by 6 bases, with 8 bases between the two germline ends. The CDR3 runs to 11 residues. Looked up from germline, CDR1 is SEHNR and CDR2 is FQNEAQ (reference sequence). The CDR3 spells CASSGGGEQYF. CDR3 DNA sequence: TGTGCCAGCAGCGGCGGCGGCGAGCAGTACTTC.

In the case of this clonotype: One end of the junction is discordant with germline, which a read error may explain. The chain couples TRBV6-2 or TRBV6-3 to TRBJ1-2; D may be TRBD1 (5 bases). The CDR3 is 17 amino acids. The germline CDR1 and CDR2 sequences are MNHEY and SVGEGT. The CDR3 coding sequence is TGTGCCGGCAGTTCCTTCCTCCGGGACGTTCCTCTCTATGGCTACACCTTC. It encodes CAGSSFLRDVPLYGYTF.

The V and J genes are TRBV5-1 and TRBJ1-2, with TRBD1 matching over 7 bases. V lost 4 bases and J lost 9; bases outside the gene matches: 12. Germline V gives CDR1 SGHRS, CDR2 YFSETQ. The CDR3 runs 14 residues. CDR3 region: CASSLPLTGRSYTF. CDR3 nucleotides: TGCGCCAGCAGCCTACCATTGACAGGGAGAAGCTACACCTTC.

The rearrangement links TRBV7-9 to TRBJ1-5; D remains unclear. V was trimmed by 1 base and J by 6 bases, leaving 7 bases between them. The CDR3 runs to 13 residues. Germline V gene data show CDR1 as SEHNR and CDR2 as FQNEAQ (reference sequence). Written as DNA, the CDR3 is TGTGCCAGCAGCTTAGGAGTGACTCAGCCCCAGCATTTT. Its translation: CASSLGVTQPQHF.

This clonotype was seen just once. The rearrangement links TRBV2 to TRBJ2-1, with D maybe TRBD2 (6 bases). This CDR3 has 14 amino acids. Between the trimmed V and J ends, which lost 5 bases and 10 bases, there was a span of 18 bases. Germline V gives CDR1 SNHLY, CDR2 FYNNEI. CDR3 protein: CASSSPDRDSEQFF. CDR3 nucleotide sequence: TGTGCCAGCAGTTCTCCGGACCGGGACTCGGAGCAGTTCTTC.

The chain carries TRBV19 and TRBJ2-3, with 12 nucleotides matching TRBD2. J lost 3 bases, V lost 10 bases, and 5 bases had no gene match. Germline V lookup: CDR1 LNHDA, CDR2 SQIVND (reference sequence). The CDR3 totals 14 residues. The CDR3 DNA sequence: TGTGCCACCCAGCTAGCGGGAGGGACAGATACGCAGTATTTT. Its protein product is CATQLAGGTDTQYF.

This clonotype came up a few times. The J gene is TRBJ2-7, the V gene TRBV6-2 or TRBV6-3; D uncertain. This CDR3 is 12 amino acids long. Trimming took 0 bases from V and 6 from J, leaving 6 bases between them. The germline CDR1 and CDR2 sequences are MNHEY and SVGEGT. CDR3 nucleotide sequence: TGTGCCAGCAGTTACTCGAAATTCGAGCAGTACTTC. It codes for CASSYSKFEQYF.

The chain employs TRBV29-1 and TRBJ2-5, with D possibly TRBD1 on 5 matching bases. Per the germline V gene, CDR1 is SQVTM and CDR2 is ANQGSEA. This CDR3 contains 11 residues. In DNA form, the CDR3 reads TGCCTGTCGGACATTCGGGAGACCCAGTACTTC. Translation gives CLSDIRETQYF.

This chain connects TRBV30 to TRBJ2-7; D gene uncertain. This CDR3 comprises 13 residues. CDR1 and CDR2 from the germline V gene are GTSNPN and SVGIG (reference sequence). The V end was cut by 4 bases, the J end by 7 bases, with 17 bases between. DNA of the CDR3: TGTGCCTGGAATCCCCTGGGAAATGTGGAGCAGTACTTC. Protein product: CAWNPLGNVEQYF.

CDR3 protein: CASSLYSGVDSGRYEQYF. CDR3 coding DNA: TGTGCCAGCAGTCTCTACTCAGGGGTAGATTCGGGTCGGTACGAGCAGTACTTC. The V call is TRBV28, the J call TRBJ2-7, with a possible D match to TRBD1 (6 bases). This CDR3 has 18 amino acids. Trimming stripped 5 bases from V and 4 bases from J, with 27 bases between. Per the germline V gene, CDR1 is MDHEN and CDR2 is SYDVKM.

The chain couples TRBV4-3 to TRBJ2-7; 9 bases are shared with TRBD2. Germline V gene data show CDR1 as LGHNA and CDR2 as YSLEER. The CDR3 has 17 residues. Trimming removed 0 bases from V and 6 bases from J; junction bases left unmatched: 12. CDR3 amino acids: CASSQDVAGGPSSEQYF. The CDR3 DNA is TGCGCCAGCAGCCAAGATGTGGCGGGAGGGCCGTCTTCCGAGCAGTACTTC.

J is TRBJ1-5 and V is TRBV12-3 or TRBV12-4; D is uncertain. The CDR3 is 14 amino acids. V was pared by 5 bases and J by 4 bases, with 12 bases between. CDR3 DNA: TGTGCCAGCAGTAGCGGGTTGAGGAATCAGCCCCAGCATTTT. Encoded protein: CASSSGLRNQPQHF.

This clonotype was counted a few times. The rearrangement uses TRBV6-1 and TRBJ2-1; 9 bases fit TRBD2. The CDR3 is 14 amino acids. Germline values: CDR1 MNHNS, CDR2 SASEGT. The J segment lost 7 bases and the V segment lost 5 bases, leaving 6 bases of the junction unmatched. This chain's CDR3 is CASSMSGLANEQFF. The CDR3 bases are TGTGCCAGCAGTATGAGCGGACTAGCGAATGAGCAGTTCTTC.

The chain carries TRBV6-1 and TRBJ2-7, with 7 positions matching TRBD1. Germline V gives CDR1 MNHNS, CDR2 SASEGT. Losses at the gene ends were 10 bases for V and 2 bases for J; bases not matched to a gene: 8. This CDR3 has 13 amino acids. The CDR3 reads CAIVTGTAYEQYF. The CDR3 DNA reads as TGTGCCATCGTAACCGGGACAGCCTACGAGCAGTACTTC.

This chain connects TRBV5-1 to TRBJ1-1, with D possibly TRBD1 on 6 matching bases. This CDR3 has 13 residues. Germline CDR1 SGHRS, CDR2 YFSETQ. Between the trimmed V and J ends, which lost 4 bases and 5 bases, there was a span of 12 bases. The CDR3 DNA reads as TGCGCCAGCAGCCTTGACAGGAGGACTGAAGCTTTCTTT. Translating gives CASSLDRRTEAFF.

The chain has TRBV6-6 and TRBJ2-1; 7 bases map to TRBD1. The CDR3 consists of 15 residues. Germline assignment: CDR1 MNHNY and CDR2 SVGAGI (reference sequence). Trimming at V came to 0 bases and at J to 6 bases, leaving 5 bases not matched to a gene. The CDR3 sequence: CASSYSKQGVNEQFF. The CDR3 DNA sequence: TGTGCCAGCAGTTACTCCAAGCAGGGGGTCAATGAGCAGTTCTTC.